These 7 T cell receptor beta chains were all obtained from the same sample, sequenced in a study of cytomegalovirus exposure and HLA in healthy donors. TCRdb's table, derived via immunoSEQ multiplex PCR, lists solely in-frame clones and lacks some. The sample carries about 160,000 clones, 86% recorded once. The sample was PBMCs. These receptor sequences come from a woman aged 18-29 years in good health and CMV-seronegative.

Turning to this clone: Given the absence of the conserved phenylalanine or tryptophan at the CDR3 end, a read error is likely. It is unclear where the CDR3 begins or ends on the DNA, so no DNA is shown, and the CDR3 is as TCRdb lists it. This chain joins TRBV14 and TRBJ2-7; TRBD2 is taken as the D call from the table, unchecked against the DNA. The CDR3 has 12 amino acids, counting both end residues. Germline V CDR1 and CDR2: SGHDN, FVKESK. This CDR3 is CASSQDWRPLRS.

This clone was counted a single time. The chain combines TRBV11-3 with TRBJ2-1; no clear D gene. Germline CDR1 is SGHNT and CDR2 is YENEEA. The CDR3 extends over 13 amino acids. V lost 3 bases and J lost 6, with 9 bases in between. DNA of the CDR3: TGTGCCAGCAGCTTCGCTAGTCCCAATGAGCAGTTCTTC. Amino acids: CASSFASPNEQFF.

This chain links TRBV7-6 with TRBJ1-1; D possibly corresponds to TRBD1 (5 bases). V lost 3 bases and J lost 1, with 6 bases in between. The germline V gene has CDR1 SGHVS and CDR2 FNYEAQ. CDR3 length: 13 amino acids. CDR3 DNA: TGTGCCAGCAGCTTCGGGGGGAACACTGAAGCTTTCTTT. Amino acids: CASSFGGNTEAFF.

V is TRBV12-5 and J is TRBJ1-2; D is perhaps TRBD1 (6 bases). The germline CDR1 and CDR2 sequences are LGHNT and FRNRAP. This CDR3 has 18 residues. The V end was cut by 0 bases, the J end by 3 bases, with 20 bases between. Written as DNA, the CDR3 is TGTGCTAGTGGTTTGGTCGCGATGGGGGCGCGTGGACACTATGGCTACACCTTC. This codes for CASGLVAMGARGHYGYTF.

V gene TRBV27 combines with J gene TRBJ2-1, with 7 bases that match TRBD2. Germline loops: CDR1 MNHEY, CDR2 SMNVEV (reference sequence). There are 15 residues in the CDR3. With V trimmed by 5 bases and J by 6 bases, 10 bases remained unmatched. CDR3: CASSTLPGRTNEQFF. Written as DNA, the CDR3 is TGTGCCAGCAGTACCCTCCCCGGGAGGACCAATGAGCAGTTCTTC.

The chain is built from TRBV18 and TRBJ1-1; D remains unclear. Germline V CDR1 and CDR2: KGHSH, LQKENI. The V end was cut by 6 bases, the J end by 3 bases, with 20 bases between. The CDR3 has 16 residues. The CDR3 nucleotides read TGTGCCAGCTCTCCTTTGGAGGGTACGGCGTACACTGAAGCTTTCTTT. This translates into CASSPLEGTAYTEAFF.

The chain is built from TRBV4-3 and TRBJ2-5; D uncertain. CDR1 LGHNA and CDR2 YSLEER come from the germline V gene. The CDR3 runs to 15 residues. Trimming removed 1 base at V and 7 bases at J, with 16 bases between. As DNA, the CDR3 is TGCGCCAGCAGCCAAGGAGAGCCCCCGACGGGGACCCAGTACTTC. Encoded protein: CASSQGEPPTGTQYF.